One sample yielded the 8 T cell receptor beta chains listed below, sequenced in a study of shared clonotypes between healthy human individuals. Sequenced by immunoSEQ multiplex PCR; TCRdb stores in-frame clones only, minus some. Of about 1.5 million clones listed, around 97% were seen once; the top ten hold roughly 1.2%. Sequencing was performed on naive CD4+ T cells sorted from blood. Stated subset: CD45RA+ positively selected. The receptors derive from a man aged 25-45 years in good health.

This sequence joins TRBV11-2 and TRBJ2-5; D is unclear. V lost 1 base, J lost 7 bases, and 4 bases lay in between. The V gene's germline CDR1 is SGHAT and CDR2 FQNNGV. CDR3 length equals 11 residues. The CDR3 nucleotides read TGTGCCAGCAGCTTAGTGGGGACCCAGTACTTC. Translating gives CASSLVGTQYF.

The rearrangement links TRBV15 to TRBJ2-1; D might be TRBD2 (6 bases). This CDR3 contains 17 residues. V was pared by 4 bases and J by 5 bases, with 21 bases between. Germline CDR1 reads LNHNV; CDR2 reads YYDKDF (reference sequence). CDR3 in amino acids: CATSTGLGGSDNNEQFF. CDR3 nucleotide sequence: TGTGCCACCAGCACAGGTCTGGGGGGATCGGATAACAATGAGCAGTTCTTC. Variable domain in full (rest from reference TRBV15 and TRBJ2-1): DAMVIQNPRYQVTQFGKPVTLSCSQTLNHNVMYWYQQKSSQAPKLLFHYYDKDFNNEADTPDNFQSRRPNTSFCFLDIRSPGLGDTAMYLCATSTGLGGSDNNEQFFGPGTRLTVL.

This clone was counted a single time. This sequence joins TRBV2 and TRBJ2-7, with D unresolved. The CDR3 is 15 residues long. Germline V gives CDR1 SNHLY, CDR2 FYNNEI. Trimming took off 3 bases at V and 9 bases at J, with 21 bases between the two ends. CDR3 nucleotide sequence: TGTGCCAGCAGTGAGACGACGATGAGAACAGATGGGCAGTACTTC. Translated, it gives CASSETTMRTDGQYF.

The chain is built from TRBV5-1 and TRBJ2-1; 11 positions match TRBD2. CDR3 length: 16 amino acids. Germline CDR1 and CDR2: SGHRS and YFSETQ. J was trimmed by 8 bases and V by 3 bases; bases with no gene match: 10. As DNA, the CDR3 is TGCGCCAGCAGCTCCTCACTAGCGGGAGAGAGGTATGAGCAGTTCTTC. Encoded protein: CASSSSLAGERYEQFF.

This chain joins TRBV18 and TRBJ2-4, with 8 positions matching TRBD2. Germline trimming cut 4 bases from V and 1 base from J; bases unmatched to any gene: 3. The germline V gene encodes CDR1 KGHSH and CDR2 LQKENI. This CDR3 has 15 residues. The chain's CDR3 is CASSRSGSAKNIQYF. The DNA for the CDR3 is TGTGCCAGCTCACGGAGCGGGAGCGCCAAAAACATTCAGTACTTC.

V gene TRBV7-6 combines with J gene TRBJ2-7; the D gene could be TRBD1 or TRBD2 (5 bases each). The CDR3 sequence is 16 residues long. Per germline, CDR1 SGHVS and CDR2 FNYEAQ. Trimming shortened V by 5 bases and J by 0 bases, and 17 bases separated the two germline ends. The CDR3 sequence is CASSDPRGGSSYEQYF. The CDR3 DNA follows: TGTGCCAGCAGCGACCCAAGGGGTGGGAGCTCCTACGAGCAGTACTTC.

The J gene is TRBJ2-1, the V gene TRBV11-2; D is unclear. V shed 5 bases and J shed 4 bases, with 15 bases lying between them. Per the germline V gene, CDR1 is SGHAT and CDR2 is FQNNGV. The CDR3 is 15 residues long. The CDR3 here is CASSQKSGVYNEQFF. CDR3 DNA: TGTGCCAGCAGCCAGAAATCAGGCGTGTACAATGAGCAGTTCTTC. The full variable domain, completed using reference TRBV11-2 and TRBJ2-1, is EAGVAQSPRYKIIEKRQSVAFWCNPISGHATLYWYQQILGQGPKLLIQFQNNGVVDDSQLPKDRFSAERLKGVDSTLKIQPAKLEDSAVYLCASSQKSGVYNEQFFGPGTRLTVL.

Comment on this clone: Other nucleotide sequences in the sample specify the same CDR3. J is TRBJ2-7 and V is TRBV10-3; TRBD2 matches at 11 bases. This CDR3 contains 14 residues. Trimming cost V 2 bases and J 4 bases; bases outside gene matches: 1. Germline CDR1 is ENHRY and CDR2 is SYGVKD. Written as DNA, the CDR3 is TGTGCCATCAGTGAGGTAGCGGGAGGGTACGAGCAGTACTTC. It yields the protein CAISEVAGGYEQYF.